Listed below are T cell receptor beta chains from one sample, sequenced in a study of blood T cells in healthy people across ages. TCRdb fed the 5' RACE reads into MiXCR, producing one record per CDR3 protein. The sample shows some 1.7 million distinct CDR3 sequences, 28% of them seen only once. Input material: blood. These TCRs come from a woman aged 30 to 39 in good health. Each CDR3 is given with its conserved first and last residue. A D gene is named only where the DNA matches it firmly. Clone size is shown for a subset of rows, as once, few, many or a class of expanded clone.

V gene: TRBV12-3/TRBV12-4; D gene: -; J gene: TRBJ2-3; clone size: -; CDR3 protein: CASSFSPRGDTQYF; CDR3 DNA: TGTGCCAGCAGTTTTTCCCCCAGGGGCGATACGCAGTATTTT
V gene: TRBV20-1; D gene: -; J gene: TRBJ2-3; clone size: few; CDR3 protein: CSATFSGNTDTQYF; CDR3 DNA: TGCAGTGCTACCTTTAGCGGCAACACAGATACGCAGTATTTT
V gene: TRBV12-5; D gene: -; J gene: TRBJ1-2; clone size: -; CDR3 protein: CASGLEGFKGYTF; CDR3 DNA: TGTGCTAGTGGTTTGGAGGGGTTCAAGGGCTACACCTTC
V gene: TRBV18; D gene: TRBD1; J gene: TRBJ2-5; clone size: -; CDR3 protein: CASSPRPRGNQETQYF; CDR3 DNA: TGTGCCAGCTCGCCCCGCCCCAGGGGGAACCAAGAGACCCAGTACTTC
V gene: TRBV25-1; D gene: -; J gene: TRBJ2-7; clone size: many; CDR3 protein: CASSEVGGIYEQYF; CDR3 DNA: TGTGCCAGCAGTGAGGTAGGGGGTATCTACGAGCAGTACTTC
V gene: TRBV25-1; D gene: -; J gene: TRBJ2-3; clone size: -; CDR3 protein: CASSPNSDDTQYF; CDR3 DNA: TGTGCCAGCAGTCCAAATTCCGACGATACGCAGTATTTT
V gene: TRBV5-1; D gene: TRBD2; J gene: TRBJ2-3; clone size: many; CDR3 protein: CASRDLRGGSTDTQYF; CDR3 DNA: TGCGCCAGCAGAGACCTCCGGGGGGGGAGCACAGATACGCAGTATTTT
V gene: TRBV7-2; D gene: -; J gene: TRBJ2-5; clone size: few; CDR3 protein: CASTLRAGGQETQYF; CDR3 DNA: TGTGCCAGCACCCTGAGGGCAGGAGGGCAAGAGACCCAGTACTTC
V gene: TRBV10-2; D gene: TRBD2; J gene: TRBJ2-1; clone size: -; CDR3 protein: CASRRLAGQHNEQFF; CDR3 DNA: TGCGCCAGCAGGAGACTAGCGGGGCAACACAATGAGCAGTTCTTC
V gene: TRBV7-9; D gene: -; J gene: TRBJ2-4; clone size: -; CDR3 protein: CASSLAGTNDEQYF; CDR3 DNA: TGTGCCAGCAGCTTAGCGGGCACAAATGATGAGCAGTACTTC
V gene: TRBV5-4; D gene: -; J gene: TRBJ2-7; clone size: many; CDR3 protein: CASSPRGTAYEQYF; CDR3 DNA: TGTGCCAGCAGCCCCCGGGGCACTGCCTACGAGCAGTACTTC
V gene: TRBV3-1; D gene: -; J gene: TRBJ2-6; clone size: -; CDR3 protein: CASSRSTRNSGANVLTF; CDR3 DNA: TGTGCCAGCAGCCGCTCGACTCGAAACTCTGGGGCCAACGTCCTGACTTTC
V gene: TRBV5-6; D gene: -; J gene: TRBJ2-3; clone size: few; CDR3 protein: CASRGLRSDTQYF; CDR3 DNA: TGTGCCAGCAGAGGCCTGAGGTCAGATACGCAGTATTTT
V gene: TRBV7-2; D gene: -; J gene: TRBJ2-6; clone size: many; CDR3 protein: CASSLSQPGANVLTF; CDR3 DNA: TGTGCCAGCAGCTTATCCCAGCCCGGGGCCAACGTCCTGACTTTC
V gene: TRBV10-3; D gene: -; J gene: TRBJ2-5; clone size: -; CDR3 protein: CAISDRDKGSHGTQYF; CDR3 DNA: TGTGCCATCAGTGATAGAGATAAGGGGTCCCATGGGACCCAGTACTTC
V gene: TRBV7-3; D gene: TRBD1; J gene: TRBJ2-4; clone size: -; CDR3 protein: CASSSRTGKNEQYF; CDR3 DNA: TGTGCCAGCAGCTCCCGGACAGGGAAGAATGAGCAGTACTTC
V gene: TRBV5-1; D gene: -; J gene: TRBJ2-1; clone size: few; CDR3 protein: CASSAYGVSSYNEQFF; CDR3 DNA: TGCGCCAGCAGCGCCTACGGGGTGAGCTCCTACAATGAGCAGTTCTTC
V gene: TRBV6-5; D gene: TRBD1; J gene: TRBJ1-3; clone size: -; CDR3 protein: CASRQGPSGNIIYF; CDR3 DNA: TGTGCCAGCAGACAGGGGCCCTCTGGAAACATCATATATTTT
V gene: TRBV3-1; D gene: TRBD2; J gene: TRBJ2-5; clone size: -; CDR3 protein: CASRFTSGGTQYF; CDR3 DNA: TGTGCCAGCAGATTCACTAGCGGGGGAACCCAGTACTTC
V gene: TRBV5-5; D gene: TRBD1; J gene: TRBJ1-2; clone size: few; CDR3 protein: CASSRQGVNYGYTF; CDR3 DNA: TGTGCCAGCAGCCGACAGGGGGTCAACTATGGCTACACCTTC
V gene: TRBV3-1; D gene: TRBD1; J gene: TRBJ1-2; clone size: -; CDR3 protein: CASSQGTGNGYTF; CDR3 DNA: TGTGCCAGCAGCCAAGGGACAGGGAATGGCTACACCTTC
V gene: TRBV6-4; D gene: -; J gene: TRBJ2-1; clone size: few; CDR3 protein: CARRGPGGDGEQFF; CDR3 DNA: TGTGCCCGACGGGGACCCGGAGGCGATGGTGAGCAGTTCTTC
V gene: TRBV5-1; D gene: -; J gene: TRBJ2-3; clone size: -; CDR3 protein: CASTPEGGSDTQYF; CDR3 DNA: TGCGCCAGCACCCCGGAGGGGGGGTCAGATACGCAGTATTTT
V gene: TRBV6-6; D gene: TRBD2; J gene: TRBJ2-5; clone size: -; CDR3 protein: CATIKSTTGRAYNEQYF; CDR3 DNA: TGTGCCACCATAAAATCCACCACGGGGAGGGCCTACAATGAGCAGTACTTC
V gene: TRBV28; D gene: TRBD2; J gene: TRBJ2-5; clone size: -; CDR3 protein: CASRPSGGTQYF; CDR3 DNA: TGTGCCAGCAGACCCTCGGGGGGTACCCAGTACTTC
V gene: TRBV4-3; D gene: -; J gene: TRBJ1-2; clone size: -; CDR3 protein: CASSQGRGDNYGYTF; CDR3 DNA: TGCGCCAGCAGCCAGGGAAGGGGGGATAACTATGGCTACACCTTC
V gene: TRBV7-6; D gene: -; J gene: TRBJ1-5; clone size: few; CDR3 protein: CASSLRLYQPQHF; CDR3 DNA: TGTGCCAGCAGCTTGAGGCTCTATCAGCCCCAGCATTTT
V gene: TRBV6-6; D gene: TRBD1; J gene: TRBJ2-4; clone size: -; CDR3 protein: CASSLDRAVAKNIQYF; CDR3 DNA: TGTGCCAGCAGTTTGGACAGGGCCGTAGCCAAAAACATTCAGTACTTC